The entry below gives a single TCR beta chain sequence along with its context. This record belongs to a study of T cell changes during pregnancy in multiple sclerosis. Profiled with immunoSEQ multiplex PCR; TCRdb holds only in-frame clones, not every one. The sample contains around 65,000 clones, around 91% of which appear only once. V lost 0 bases, J lost 6 bases, and 8 bases stayed unmatched. This CDR3 has 16 amino acids. Germline V gene data show CDR1 as LGHNA and CDR2 as YSLEER. V is TRBV4-3 and J is TRBJ2-7; 10 nucleotides line up with TRBD2. The material was peripheral blood, obtained in the third trimester of pregnancy. The source of this sequence is a female donor in good health, enrolled as a control in a pregnancy study. The CDR3 sequence: CASSQDLAGGRLEQYF. The CDR3 DNA reads as TGCGCCAGCAGCCAAGACTTAGCGGGGGGAAGGCTCGAGCAGTACTTC.